Below, 22 T cell receptor beta chains from the same sample are listed, as sequenced in a study of T cell clonality in common variable immunodeficiency. Clones were sequenced by immunoSEQ multiplex PCR, and TCRdb holds only the in-frame ones, with some missing. This repertoire holds approximately 81,000 clones, and none appear only once. Sequenced: peripheral blood mononuclear cells. These receptors all stem from a person aged 18 to 75 in good health.

This clone was seen a handful of times. The missing CDR3 end, 3 residues past where the read stops, is filled in from the germline J gene. The chain has TRBV19 and TRBJ1-1; possible D gene TRBD1, 5 bases. The ends were cut back, 4 bases at V and 1 base at J, with 7 bases in the middle. Per germline, CDR1 LNHDA and CDR2 SQIVND (reference sequence). This CDR3 has 13 residues. The DNA read from the CDR3 is TGTGCCAGTAGTACAGGGCAGAACACTGAA. Its translation is CASSTGQNTE. The whole CDR3 protein is CASSTGQNTEAFF.

This clone was found many times. The covered CDR3 bases are TGTGCCAGCAGCTTAGGGTGGGGGGGCGCAGGTGGC. Translation: CASSLGWGGAGG. In full, the CDR3 is CASSLGWGGAGGYTF. V gene TRBV7-2 combines with J gene TRBJ1-2; tentative D call: TRBD1 (6 bases). The read is 3 residues too short to cover the CDR3 end, so that end is filled in from the germline J gene. This CDR3 contains 15 residues. Deletions cut 1 base from V and 7 bases from J, with 16 bases between. Germline V CDR1 and CDR2: SGHTA, FQGNSA.

At least ten counts were recorded for this clone. The read halts 3 residues ahead of the CDR3 end, with the missing end drawn from the germline J gene. This rearrangement joins TRBV10-1 to TRBJ2-1, with 12 bases fitting TRBD2. The germline CDR1 and CDR2 sequences are WNHNN and SYGVQD (reference sequence). The trim removed 4 bases at V and 4 bases at J, leaving 8 bases unmatched. The CDR3 has 17 residues. The covered CDR3 bases are TGCGCCAGCAGTGCACTAGCGGGAGGCCTCCATTACAATGAG. The encoded protein is CASSALAGGLHYNE. In full, the CDR3 reads CASSALAGGLHYNEQFF.

This clone was seen many times. The CDR3 end falls 3 residues outside the read, so it is completed with the germline J gene. The rearrangement links TRBV5-5 to TRBJ2-1; D possibly corresponds to TRBD1 (6 bases). V was pared by 4 bases and J by 6 bases, with 11 bases between. CDR1 SGHKS and CDR2 YYEKEE come from the germline V gene (reference sequence). The CDR3 runs 13 residues. CDR3 loop: CASSVTGLNEQFF. CDR3 bases read: TGTGCCAGCAGCGTGACAGGCCTCAATGAG.

Many counts were recorded for this clone. The CDR3 extends 3 residues past the end of the read, so its final part is completed from the germline J gene. The chain is built from TRBV29-1 and TRBJ2-2, with a possible D match to TRBD1 (5 bases). This CDR3 region has 12 residues. V dropped 6 bases and J dropped 6 bases, with 11 bases sitting between them. The germline gives CDR1 SQVTM, CDR2 ANQGSEA. The CDR3: CSVGRVSGELFF. The covered CDR3 bases are TGCAGCGTAGGCAGGGTTTCCGGGGAG.

In this sample, this clone turned up many times. The read ends 3 residues shy of where the CDR3 ends; the end is completed using the germline J gene. This chain uses TRBV14 with TRBJ2-7; 14 bases match TRBD2. CDR1 is SGHDN, CDR2 FVKESK, per germline. Trimming cost V 5 bases and J 3 bases; bases outside gene matches: 6. The CDR3 extends over 16 amino acids. The covered CDR3 bases are TGTGCCAGCAGCGGAGGGACTAGCGGGAGAATCTACGAG. This sequence encodes CASSGGTSGRIYE. The whole CDR3 sequence reads CASSGGTSGRIYEQYF.

This clone was seen at least ten times. From the germline J gene comes the end of the CDR3, since the read stops 3 residues before it. The chain carries TRBV5-1 and TRBJ2-3; D not certain. From germline, CDR1 is SGHRS and CDR2 YFSETQ. V shed 0 bases and J shed 3 bases, with 14 bases lying between them. The length of the CDR3 is 16 residues. CDR3 sequence reads: CASSLAGRARTDTQYF. The DNA read from the CDR3 is TGCGCCAGCAGCTTGGCGGGTCGAGCGAGAACAGATACG.

There are many counts of this clone. The read ends 3 residues shy of where the CDR3 ends; the end is completed using the germline J gene. The rearrangement links TRBV5-6 to TRBJ1-1; D not certain. Trimming removed 5 bases at V and 3 bases at J, with 11 bases between. The CDR3 totals 13 residues. From germline, CDR1 is SGHDT and CDR2 YYEEEE. CDR3 sequence: CASRSTRDTEAFF. Partial CDR3 DNA: TGTGCCAGCAGGTCAACTCGCGACACTGAA.

Comment on this clone: The read ends 3 residues before the CDR3 terminus; that terminus is restored from the germline J gene. This rearrangement joins TRBV6-2 or TRBV6-3 to TRBJ1-1; TRBD1 matches 7 bases. With V trimmed by 5 bases and J by 5 bases, 5 bases remained unmatched. This CDR3 comprises 13 residues. CDR1 MNHEY and CDR2 SVGEGT come from the germline V gene. The CDR3: CASSSDRETEAFF. CDR3 bases read: TGTGCCAGCAGTAGTGACAGGGAGACTGAA.

This clone occurred many times. The read falls 3 residues short of the CDR3 end, and the missing part is taken from the germline J gene. The chain employs TRBV5-6 and TRBJ2-7; 8 bases are a match to TRBD1. V trimming: 3 bases; J trimming: 2 bases; junction bases outside the gene matches: 4. The CDR3 has 14 amino acids. CDR1 SGHDT and CDR2 YYEEEE come from the germline V gene. CDR3 DNA (partial): TGTGCCAGCAGCTCAAGGACAGGGACCTACGAG. Amino acids: CASSSRTGTYE. In full, the CDR3 reads CASSSRTGTYEQYF.

This clone was observed at least ten times. The CDR3 end is not reached by the read, which stops 3 residues before it; the germline J gene fills it in. The chain employs TRBV24-1 and TRBJ2-1, with D maybe TRBD1 (6 bases). The germline gives CDR1 KGHDR, CDR2 SFDVKD. The V end lost 3 bases, the J end lost 7 bases, and 12 bases lay between the germline ends. This CDR3 spans 14 amino acids. The sequenced CDR3 bases are TGTGCCACCAGTGATAACAGGGTTCGGAATGAG. Encoded protein: CATSDNRVRNE. The CDR3 reads in full as CATSDNRVRNEQFF.

This clone was recorded many times. The read finishes 3 residues shy of the CDR3 end, and the germline J gene is used to complete it. The chain joins TRBV12-5 to TRBJ2-1; D is perhaps TRBD1 (5 bases). Germline V CDR1 and CDR2: LGHNT, FRNRAP. This CDR3 is 15 amino acids long. The V gene lost 3 bases and the J gene lost 4 bases, with 13 bases spanning the gap. The sequenced part of the CDR3 DNA is TGTGCTAGTGGTTTAGGGGTAACCGAATACAATGAG. Translated, it gives CASGLGVTEYNE. The entire CDR3 reads CASGLGVTEYNEQFF.

This clone was seen repeatedly, ten times or more. The read ends 3 residues shy of where the CDR3 ends; the end is completed using the germline J gene. This chain connects TRBV7-3 to TRBJ1-5; tentatively, D is TRBD1 (5 bases). Trimming cost V 0 bases and J 5 bases, with 8 bases left between them. CDR3 length equals 14 residues. CDR1 is SGHTA, CDR2 FQGTGA, per germline. The CDR3 spells CASSLTGGHQPQHF. The part of the CDR3 DNA that was read is TGTGCCAGCAGCTTAACCGGGGGTCATCAGCCC.

This clone was recorded many times. The CDR3 end lies 3 residues beyond the end of the read and is filled in from the germline J gene. This chain uses TRBV30 with TRBJ1-2, with a tentative D call TRBD1 (6 bases). In germline, CDR1 is GTSNPN, CDR2 SVGIG (reference sequence). CDR3 size: 12 residues. Trimming stripped 8 bases from V and 7 bases from J, with 17 bases between. CDR3 loop: CAGARGARGYTF. CDR3 DNA (partial): TGTGCCGGGGCCCGGGGGGCGCGTGGC.

This clone was recorded at least ten times. Incomplete CDR3 DNA: TGTGCCAGCAGTAGACAGGGGACGGAGACC. Residues: CASSRQGTET. The whole CDR3 reads CASSRQGTETQYF. This chain links TRBV12-3 or TRBV12-4 with TRBJ2-5; 8 bases are a match to TRBD1. Read data end 3 residues before the CDR3 end; the end is taken from the germline J gene. The J segment lost 5 bases and the V segment lost 5 bases, leaving 4 bases of the junction unmatched. The CDR3 is 13 amino acids.

This clone was counted ten times or more. The sequenced fragment ends 3 residues before the CDR3 boundary, so the rest is inferred from the germline J gene. J is TRBJ2-7 and V is TRBV7-2, with TRBD2 identical over 7 bases. V lost 5 bases and J lost 2; bases outside the gene matches: 6. The CDR3 covers 14 residues. CDR1 and CDR2 from the germline V gene are SGHTA and FQGNSA. The sequenced part of the CDR3 DNA is TGTGCCAGCAGCCGTCGGGACTATACCTACGAG. Translated: CASSRRDYTYE. The full CDR3 protein is CASSRRDYTYEQYF.

This clone was counted at least ten times. The sequenced fragment ends 3 residues before the CDR3 boundary, so the rest is inferred from the germline J gene. V gene TRBV4-2 combines with J gene TRBJ2-1, with D perhaps TRBD2 (5 bases). With 3 bases removed from V and 7 bases from J, the gap between germline ends came to 16 bases. CDR3 length: 15 amino acids. The germline CDR1 and CDR2 sequences are LGHNA and YNFKEQ. CDR3 region: CASSQSSGSVNEQFF. The covered CDR3 bases are TGTGCCAGCAGCCAGTCATCGGGGAGCGTAAATGAG.

This clone appeared many times. With the read ending 3 residues before the CDR3 end, the germline J gene is used to fill in that end. The V gene is TRBV5-1, the J gene TRBJ2-1; TRBD2 agrees at 8 bases. The CDR3 covers 15 residues. With V trimmed by 2 bases and J by 7 bases, 8 bases remained unmatched. The germline CDR1 and CDR2 sequences are SGHRS and YFSETQ. The sequenced CDR3 bases are TGCGCCAGCAGCTTCGCCGGAGTAGCGGGAAATGAG. Translated, it gives CASSFAGVAGNE. The complete CDR3 protein is CASSFAGVAGNEQFF.

This clone came up many times. The missing CDR3 end, 3 residues past where the read stops, is filled in from the germline J gene. V usage is TRBV7-6 and J usage is TRBJ2-1, with 7 bases identical to TRBD1. Germline CDR1 and CDR2: SGHVS and FNYEAQ. The trim removed 4 bases at V and 0 bases at J, leaving 3 bases unmatched. This CDR3 is 15 amino acids long. This chain's CDR3 is CASSSWDSSYNEQFF. Partial CDR3 DNA: TGTGCCAGCAGCTCCTGGGACAGCTCCTACAATGAG.

Many counts were recorded for this clone. The CDR3 end lies 3 residues beyond the end of the read and is filled in from the germline J gene. The chain combines TRBV5-6 with TRBJ1-6; the D gene is possibly TRBD1 (5 bases). Germline values: CDR1 SGHDT, CDR2 YYEEEE. The CDR3 contains 15 residues. Trimming removed 2 bases from V and 8 bases from J, with 14 bases in between. The sequenced part of the CDR3 DNA is TGTGCCAGCAGCTTACAGGCAGGGCCTGATTCACCC. It specifies CASSLQAGPDSP. The whole CDR3 protein reads CASSLQAGPDSPLHF.

Many counts were recorded for this clone. The DNA ends 3 residues before the CDR3 does, and the rest of the CDR3 is filled in from the germline J gene. The chain links TRBV20-1 to TRBJ1-2; TRBD1 aligns across 8 bases. Germline V gene lookup returns CDR1 DFQATT and CDR2 SNEGSKA (reference sequence). The CDR3 runs 14 residues. CDR3 loop: CSARGVPQGEGYTF. The part of the CDR3 DNA that was read is TGCAGTGCTAGAGGAGTACCACAGGGGGAGGGC.

This clone was recorded at least ten times. A read error may account for a junction end that differs from germline. The CDR3 goes on 3 residues after the read ends, and that part is filled in from the germline J gene. The rearrangement links TRBV4-2 to TRBJ2-7; 8 positions agree with TRBD1. CDR3 size: 15 residues. Germline CDR1 reads LGHNA; CDR2 reads YNFKEQ. Here the CDR3 reads CASSQGRQGAYEQYF. The CDR3 bases that were read are TGCGCCAGCAGCCAAGGTCGTCAGGGGGCTTACGAG.